The clone carrying this T cell receptor beta chain is medium-sized in the sample. The target antigen is unknown. This beta chain appears as a stray read in a library generated for alpha chains; its size is not informative. The sample originates from a study of spatial heterogeneity in lung cancer. Per the germline V gene, CDR1 is SGHTA and CDR2 is FQGNSA. Trimming cost V 1 base and J 4 bases; bases outside gene matches: 3. The CDR3 length is 14 residues. The study's findings and limits: Expanded alpha and beta TCR counts within tumors tracked tumor mutation counts.

TCR cDNA molecules each carried a unique molecular identifier. TCRdb called the 5' RACE reads again in MiXCR, with one record for every CDR3 protein. Among 18,000 or so distinct CDR3 sequences listed, around a tenth were seen once. Sample time point: sample taken at primary tumor resection. The input for sequencing was lung tumor tissue, taken at surgery. The receptor was derived from a female donor with early-stage non-small cell lung cancer. V gene TRBV7-2 combines with J gene TRBJ1-1; 7 positions match TRBD1. Written as DNA, the CDR3 is TGTGCCAGCAGCTTAGATAACAGGGGCACTGAAGCTTTCTTT. Amino acids: CASSLDNRGTEAFF.